These 27 T cell receptor beta chains came from one sample sequenced in a study of T cell clonotyping in hematopoietic cell transplantation. Clones were sequenced by immunoSEQ multiplex PCR, and TCRdb holds only the in-frame ones, with some missing. This table holds 25,000 to 35,000 clones, approximately 96% found once. The sequencing input was peripheral blood mononuclear cells. These TCRs come from a man aged 50 to 59 in good health. Some clones in this sample may be carry-over from other donors' samples.

This clone was found a few times. CDR3 residues: CASSPRATSPNEKLFF. As DNA, the CDR3 is TGTGCCAGCAGCCCGCGGGCTACCTCCCCCAATGAAAAACTGTTTTTT. The chain is built from TRBV11-2 and TRBJ1-4; no reliable D call. V shed 5 bases and J shed 5 bases, with 18 bases lying between them. Per germline, CDR1 SGHAT and CDR2 FQNNGV. The length of the CDR3 is 16 residues.

The chain links TRBV6-1 to TRBJ2-7; a possible D gene is TRBD1 (7 bases). Germline loops: CDR1 MNHNS, CDR2 SASEGT. The CDR3 extends over 15 amino acids. The V gene lost 2 bases and the J gene lost 0 bases, with 11 bases spanning the gap. The DNA of the CDR3 is TGTGCCAGCAGTGAAAGGGGGGACAGCTCCTACGAGCAGTACTTC. Protein product: CASSERGDSSYEQYF.

V gene TRBV5-1 combines with J gene TRBJ2-3; no clear D gene. Trimming removed 4 bases from V and 5 bases from J, with 17 bases in between. The germline CDR1 and CDR2 sequences are SGHRS and YFSETQ. The length of the CDR3 is 15 residues. The CDR3 protein is CASSRDISYGDTQYF. The DNA for the CDR3 is TGCGCCAGCAGCCGCGACATAAGTTATGGAGATACGCAGTATTTT.

V usage is TRBV29-1 and J usage is TRBJ2-5; 9 bases fit TRBD1. V lost 6 bases and J lost 5; bases outside the gene matches: 7. The length of the CDR3 is 13 residues. The germline gives CDR1 SQVTM, CDR2 ANQGSEA. The CDR3 DNA reads TGCAGCGTCTCACAGGGGGCGAGGGAGACCCAGTACTTC. Encoded protein: CSVSQGARETQYF.

V gene TRBV19 combines with J gene TRBJ1-5; D is unclear. CDR3 length equals 16 residues. Germline V gives CDR1 LNHDA, CDR2 SQIVND (reference sequence). V was trimmed by 2 bases and J by 0 bases, leaving 11 bases between them. The CDR3: CASSILDHSSNQPQHF. In DNA form, the CDR3 reads TGTGCCAGTAGTATATTGGACCACTCTAGCAATCAGCCCCAGCATTTT. The full variable domain, in which reference TRBV19 and TRBJ1-5 provide the parts outside the CDR3, is DGGITQSPKYLFRKEGQNVTLSCEQNLNHDAMYWYRQDPGQGLRLIYYSQIVNDFQKGDIAEGYSVSREKKESFPLTVTSAQKNPTAFYLCASSILDHSSNQPQHFGDGTRLSIL.

This clone was counted a single time. The rearrangement joins TRBV6-5 to TRBJ1-4, with 9 bases fitting TRBD1. Germline V gene data show CDR1 as MNHEY and CDR2 as SVGAGI. V was pared by 6 bases and J by 6 bases, with 5 bases of the junction left unmatched. The CDR3 covers 14 residues. For the CDR3, the DNA is TGTGCCAGCAGACCCGGGACAGGGTATGAAAAACTGTTTTTT. Residues: CASRPGTGYEKLFF.

This clone was picked up a small number of times. J is TRBJ1-1 and V is TRBV4-1; D possibly corresponds to TRBD1 (5 bases). Germline CDR1 reads MGHRA; CDR2 reads YSYEKL. CDR3 size: 14 residues. Trimming shortened V by 4 bases and J by 4 bases, and 13 bases separated the two germline ends. The CDR3 sequence: CASSPRGAGTEAFF. The DNA of the CDR3 is TGCGCCAGCAGCCCCCGTGGGGCTGGCACTGAAGCTTTCTTT.

The chain carries TRBV18 and TRBJ1-2, with no clear D. The V end was cut by 0 bases, the J end by 4 bases, with 6 bases between. The germline CDR1 and CDR2 sequences are KGHSH and LQKENI. CDR3 length equals 13 residues. Written as DNA, the CDR3 is TGTGCCAGCTCACCACCGCAGTCCTATGGCTACACCTTC. It specifies CASSPPQSYGYTF.

The V gene is TRBV20-1, the J gene TRBJ2-5; D is undetermined. Germline V gives CDR1 DFQATT, CDR2 SNEGSKA (reference sequence). Deletions cut 3 bases from V and 5 bases from J, with 7 bases between. CDR3 size: 11 residues. For the CDR3, the DNA is TGCAGTGCTAGGTTTGGGGAGACCCAGTACTTC. Its translation: CSARFGETQYF.

V usage is TRBV29-1 and J usage is TRBJ2-1, with D unclear. The CDR3 consists of 13 residues. Trimming removed 4 bases at V and 7 bases at J, with 14 bases between. The germline gives CDR1 SQVTM, CDR2 ANQGSEA. The CDR3 protein is CSVGKEFANEQFF. DNA of the CDR3: TGCAGCGTTGGGAAGGAGTTTGCGAATGAGCAGTTCTTC.

This sequence joins TRBV30 and TRBJ1-2; 10 bases are shared with TRBD1. Trimming took 0 bases from V and 8 from J; bases not matched to a gene: 12. The germline V gene has CDR1 GTSNPN and CDR2 SVGIG (reference sequence). The CDR3 contains 16 residues. The DNA for the CDR3 is TGTGCCTGGAGTGTAGAGGGCGGGACAGGGGAAAAGGGCTACACCTTC. This codes for CAWSVEGGTGEKGYTF.

The chain links TRBV2 to TRBJ1-2; possible D gene TRBD1, 5 bases. V gave up 5 bases and J gave up 4 bases, with 17 bases separating them. Germline CDR1 and CDR2: SNHLY and FYNNEI. The CDR3 covers 15 residues. The CDR3 nucleotides read TGTGCCAGCAGTTTAGAAGGGACTTCTAGCTATGGCTACACCTTC. Translating it yields CASSLEGTSSYGYTF.

V usage is TRBV9 and J usage is TRBJ1-2; D not certain. The CDR3 length is 13 residues. V shed 2 bases and J shed 6 bases, with 11 bases lying between them. CDR1 and CDR2 (germline): SGDLS, YYNGEE. The CDR3 sequence is CASSVTYADGYTF. The CDR3 DNA sequence: TGTGCCAGCAGCGTGACTTACGCGGATGGCTACACCTTC.

The chain has TRBV13 and TRBJ2-2; 7 positions match TRBD2. J was trimmed by 5 bases and V by 4 bases; bases with no gene match: 7. CDR1 PRHDT and CDR2 FYEKMQ come from the germline V gene (reference sequence). This CDR3 has 15 residues. CDR3 DNA: TGTGCCAGCAGCTCCGGACTAGATCGAACCGGGGAGCTGTTTTTT. Its translation is CASSSGLDRTGELFF.

This rearrangement joins TRBV7-8 to TRBJ1-1; D gene ambiguous. CDR3 length: 15 amino acids. Trimming pared 5 bases from V and 6 bases from J, leaving 19 bases between. CDR1 and CDR2 from the germline V gene are SGHVS and FQNEAQ. CDR3 sequence (DNA): TGTGCCAGCAGCCCACCTCGGGGTGAAGCGGCTGAAGCTTTCTTT. Protein sequence: CASSPPRGEAAEAFF. The full variable domain, its missing parts supplied by reference TRBV7-8 and TRBJ1-1, is GAGVSQSPRYKVAKRGQDVALRCDPISGHVSLFWYQQALGQGPEFLTYFQNEAQLDKSGLPSDRFFAERPEGSVSTLKIQRTQQEDSAVYLCASSPPRGEAAEAFFGQGTRLTVV.

The chain recombines TRBV6-5 with TRBJ1-2, with D unclear. The germline V and J ends were trimmed by 1 base and 8 bases, with 14 bases remaining between them. This CDR3 is 14 amino acids long. The germline CDR1 and CDR2 sequences are MNHEY and SVGAGI. The CDR3 DNA reads TGTGCCAGCAGTTACTGGACGTCTACCTGGGGCTACACCTTC. This codes for CASSYWTSTWGYTF.

The genes are TRBV9 and TRBJ1-3; D is unclear. The CDR3 length is 14 residues. CDR1 is SGDLS and CDR2 is YYNGEE in the germline V gene. The V end was cut by 2 bases, the J end by 0 bases, with 6 bases between. The chain's CDR3 is CASSVQVSGNTIYF. CDR3 in DNA: TGTGCCAGCAGCGTCCAGGTCTCTGGAAACACCATATATTTT. The whole variable domain, remainder taken from reference TRBV9 and TRBJ1-3, is DSGVTQTPKHLITATGQRVTLRCSPRSGDLSVYWYQQSLDQGLQFLIQYYNGEERAKGNILERFSAQQFPDLHSELNLSSLELGDSALYFCASSVQVSGNTIYFGEGSWLTVV.

The chain uses TRBV6-5 and TRBJ1-5, with 9 bases lining up with TRBD1. This CDR3 region has 14 residues. Germline CDR1 reads MNHEY; CDR2 reads SVGAGI. With 2 bases clipped from V and 6 bases from J, the junction kept 2 bases outside the gene matches. CDR3 sequence: CASSYGTGIQPQHF. The CDR3 DNA follows: TGTGCCAGCAGTTACGGGACAGGGATTCAGCCCCAGCATTTT.

The chain is built from TRBV28 and TRBJ2-3; weak D call: TRBD1 (6 bases). Germline CDR1 MDHEN, CDR2 SYDVKM. The CDR3 has 15 amino acids. V was cut by 8 bases and J by 2 bases, with 17 bases left in between. The CDR3 DNA reads TGTGCCAGCGCAACCACAGGGCGCGCCACAGATACGCAGTATTTT. This gives the protein CASATTGRATDTQYF. Combining the CDR3 with reference TRBV28 and TRBJ2-3 gives the whole variable domain DVKVTQSSRYLVKRTGEKVFLECVQDMDHENMFWYRQDPGLGLRLIYFSYDVKMKEKGDIPEGYSVSREKKERFSLILESASTNQTSMYLCASATTGRATDTQYFGPGTRLTVL.

The chain is built from TRBV7-9 and TRBJ1-2; TRBD1 is a possible D gene (5 bases). In germline, CDR1 is SEHNR, CDR2 FQNEAQ (reference sequence). The length of the CDR3 is 13 residues. V was shortened by 5 bases and J by 6 bases, with 13 bases between the two germline ends. CDR3 amino acids: CASSPGPGHGYTF. Written as DNA, the CDR3 is TGTGCCAGCAGCCCAGGTCCGGGGCATGGCTACACCTTC. Full variable domain (outside the CDR3, taken from reference TRBV7-9 and TRBJ1-2): DTGVSQNPRHKITKRGQNVTFRCDPISEHNRLYWYRQTLGQGPEFLTYFQNEAQLEKSRLLSDRFSAERPKGSFSTLEIQRTEQGDSAMYLCASSPGPGHGYTFGSGTRLTVV.

The V gene is TRBV5-4, the J gene TRBJ1-1; no definite D call. Germline lookup yields CDR1 SGHNT and CDR2 YYREEE (reference sequence). The CDR3 totals 13 residues. V dropped 0 bases and J dropped 0 bases, with 3 bases sitting between them. The CDR3 loop reads CASSLGVNTEAFF. The DNA of the CDR3 is TGTGCCAGCAGCTTGGGAGTGAACACTGAAGCTTTCTTT.

This clone was seen a few times. The V call is TRBV5-4, the J call TRBJ1-6, with 8 positions matching TRBD1. Germline CDR1 reads SGHNT; CDR2 reads YYREEE (reference sequence). The CDR3 has 18 amino acids. Trimming cost V 4 bases and J 0 bases; bases outside gene matches: 9. DNA for the CDR3: TGTGCCAGCAGCGCAGGGGGCCTCAGCAGCTCCTATAATTCACCCCTCCACTTT. This sequence encodes CASSAGGLSSSYNSPLHF.

CDR3: CASSQDQGARQPQHF. The CDR3 DNA sequence: TGTGCCAGCAGCCAAGATCAAGGGGCTCGTCAGCCCCAGCATTTT. V and J are TRBV14 and TRBJ1-5, with D possibly TRBD1 on 5 matching bases. V lost 0 bases and J 6 bases, leaving 12 bases between the germline ends. The length of the CDR3 is 15 residues. Germline V gene sequence: CDR1 SGHDN, CDR2 FVKESK.

V gene TRBV6-1 combines with J gene TRBJ2-4, with D possibly matching TRBD1 (6 bases). Looked up from germline, CDR1 is MNHNS and CDR2 is SASEGT. This CDR3 has 15 amino acids. V gave up 4 bases and J gave up 3 bases, with 13 bases separating them. CDR3 DNA: TGTGCCAGCAGTGTGGACAGACTCTACAAAAACATTCAGTACTTC. Encoded protein: CASSVDRLYKNIQYF.

CDR3 region: CAISAVSTGASAEAFF. The CDR3 DNA reads TGTGCCATCAGTGCCGTATCTACAGGGGCTAGCGCTGAAGCTTTCTTT. The V and J genes are TRBV10-3 and TRBJ1-1; 7 bases line up with TRBD1. The CDR3 is 16 amino acids. Germline CDR1 is ENHRY and CDR2 is SYGVKD. V gave up 4 bases and J gave up 6 bases; unmatched junction bases: 14.

This clone appeared a single time. V gene TRBV19 combines with J gene TRBJ1-5; D perhaps matches TRBD1 (6 bases). This CDR3 has 13 residues. V was shortened by 3 bases and J by 5 bases, with 8 bases between the two germline ends. CDR1 and CDR2 (germline): LNHDA, SQIVND (reference sequence). The CDR3 loop is CASSIGGHQPQHF. DNA of the CDR3: TGTGCCAGTAGTATTGGGGGGCATCAGCCCCAGCATTTT.

This chain joins TRBV28 and TRBJ1-5, with 10 bases matching TRBD1. The germline V gene encodes CDR1 MDHEN and CDR2 SYDVKM. CDR3 length equals 15 residues. V was clipped by 6 bases and J by 4 bases; unmatched bases: 6. The CDR3 is CASSPWTGGNQPQHF. The DNA of the CDR3 is TGTGCCAGCAGCCCTTGGACAGGGGGGAATCAGCCCCAGCATTTT.